A single sample gave rise to the 18 T cell receptor beta chains below, sequenced in a study of blood T cell repertoires in COVID-19. The protocol was immunoSEQ multiplex PCR, while the TCRdb copy is restricted to in-frame clones and leaves out a portion. The sample includes 180,000 or so clones, around four fifths of them seen just once. Sequenced material: peripheral blood. These receptors were collected from a middle-aged woman with COVID-19, enrolled during active disease.

Only a few counts were recorded for this clone. The V gene is TRBV24-1, the J gene TRBJ2-5; no clear D. CDR3 length equals 14 residues. Germline CDR1 reads KGHDR; CDR2 reads SFDVKD. V shed 4 bases and J shed 3 bases, with 11 bases lying between them. The CDR3, as DNA: TGTGCCACCAGTGACTTTGACTCTGAAGAGACCCAGTACTTC. Its protein is CATSDFDSEETQYF.

This clone has more than one count but fewer than ten. J is TRBJ2-5 and V is TRBV6-2 or TRBV6-3; 7 nucleotides align to TRBD1. The trim removed 2 bases at V and 4 bases at J, leaving 7 bases unmatched. The germline V gene has CDR1 MNHEY and CDR2 SVGEGT. This CDR3 has 15 amino acids. The CDR3: CASSYPTGLAETQYF. CDR3 DNA sequence: TGTGCCAGCAGTTACCCGACAGGGTTGGCAGAGACCCAGTACTTC.

The chain employs TRBV9 and TRBJ2-1; D perhaps matches TRBD1 (5 bases). Germline V gene lookup returns CDR1 SGDLS and CDR2 YYNGEE. V lost 7 bases to trimming and J lost 1 base, with 9 bases between them. The CDR3 loop spans 13 amino acids. The CDR3 nucleotides read TGTGCCAGCGCAGGGTGGTCCTACAATGAGCAGTTCTTC. Translating gives CASAGWSYNEQFF.

The chain recombines TRBV3-1 (or the pseudogene TRBV3-2) with TRBJ2-7, with D tentatively TRBD1 (5 bases). Germline V gene sequence: CDR1 LGHDT, CDR2 YNNKEL (reference sequence). The CDR3 contains 15 residues. V was clipped by 4 bases and J by 3 bases, with 16 bases between them. CDR3: CASSPAWQGVYEQYF. As DNA, the CDR3 is TGTGCCAGCAGCCCCGCTTGGCAGGGCGTCTACGAGCAGTACTTC.

The chain couples TRBV5-1 to TRBJ2-7; no clear D gene. This CDR3 has 16 residues. Trimming took 1 base from V and 0 from J, leaving 14 bases between them. In germline, CDR1 is SGHRS, CDR2 YFSETQ. CDR3 nucleotides: TGCGCCAGCAGCTTGCCTCAGTCGTCTAGCTCCTACGAGCAGTACTTC. It encodes CASSLPQSSSSYEQYF.

This rearrangement joins TRBV6-5 to TRBJ1-2; no firm D call. V was cut by 0 bases and J by 1 base, with 9 bases left in between. CDR1 and CDR2 (germline): MNHEY, SVGAGI. This CDR3 has 15 residues. CDR3 sequence (DNA): TGTGCCAGCAGTTACTCGACGGCGGGTAACTATGGCTACACCTTC. It codes for CASSYSTAGNYGYTF.

This chain joins TRBV5-1 and TRBJ1-6; tentative D call: TRBD1 (6 bases). V gave up 4 bases and J gave up 9 bases, with 23 bases separating them. This CDR3 spans 17 amino acids. CDR1 SGHRS and CDR2 YFSETQ come from the germline V gene. The CDR3 loop reads CASSPGGQGESASPLHF. For the CDR3, the DNA is TGCGCCAGCAGCCCTGGGGGCCAGGGTGAGTCAGCTTCACCCCTCCACTTT. Full variable domain (rest looked up from reference TRBV5-1 and TRBJ1-6): KAGVTQTPRYLIKTRGQQVTLSCSPISGHRSVSWYQQTPGQGLQFLFEYFSETQRNKGNFPGRFSGRQFSNSRSEMNVSTLELGDSALYLCASSPGGQGESASPLHFGNGTRLTVT.

This chain connects TRBV7-6 to TRBJ2-5; D may be TRBD1 (5 bases). The germline V and J ends were trimmed by 6 bases and 5 bases, with 10 bases remaining between them. CDR1 and CDR2 from the germline V gene are SGHVS and FNYEAQ. The length of the CDR3 is 12 residues. CDR3 nucleotides: TGTGCCAGCAGGCAGGGCTCGGAGACCCAGTACTTC. Translating gives CASRQGSETQYF. Using reference TRBV7-6 and TRBJ2-5 for the parts outside the CDR3, the full variable domain is GAGVSQSPRYKVTKRGQDVALRCDPISGHVSLYWYRQALGQGPEFLTYFNYEAQQDKSGLPNDRFSAERPEGSISTLTIQRTEQRDSAMYRCASRQGSETQYFGPGTRLLVL.

The chain's CDR3 is CAISEQVTDSNQPQHF. Written as DNA, the CDR3 is TGTGCCATCAGTGAGCAGGTGACAGATAGCAATCAGCCCCAGCATTTT. The J gene is TRBJ1-5, the V gene TRBV10-3; a possible D gene is TRBD1 (5 bases). Trimming shortened V by 2 bases and J by 0 bases, and 11 bases separated the two germline ends. The CDR3 sequence is 16 residues long. The germline V gene has CDR1 ENHRY and CDR2 SYGVKD.

The chain couples TRBV28 to TRBJ2-1, with TRBD2 matching over 11 bases. This CDR3 is 15 amino acids long. The V gene end was trimmed by 3 bases and the J gene end by 13 bases; junction bases not matched to a gene: 11. Germline CDR1 and CDR2: MDHEN and SYDVKM. DNA of the CDR3: TGTGCCAGCAGTTTGCCCGGGACTAGCGGACCCCCACAGTTCTTC. This codes for CASSLPGTSGPPQFF.

The gene calls are TRBV7-9 and TRBJ2-7; 8 positions match TRBD2. Germline-derived CDR1 and CDR2 are SEHNR and FQNEAQ (reference sequence). The CDR3 covers 15 residues. J gave up 6 bases and V 1 base, and 8 bases lay outside the gene matches. CDR3 protein: CASSLVSGGPLEQYF. Written as DNA, the CDR3 is TGTGCCAGCAGCTTAGTCAGCGGGGGACCGCTCGAGCAGTACTTC.

This clone has just one count. V gene TRBV27 combines with J gene TRBJ1-5; 8 nucleotides agree with TRBD1. CDR1 is MNHEY and CDR2 is SMNVEV in the germline V gene (reference sequence). V lost 9 bases to trimming and J lost 6 bases; unmatched junction nucleotides: 4. The CDR3 is 12 residues long. CDR3 sequence (DNA): TGTGCCAGTAAGACAGGGGTTCAGCCCCAGCATTTT. Translated: CASKTGVQPQHF.

The J gene is TRBJ2-1, the V gene TRBV19; D perhaps matches TRBD2 (5 bases). Per germline, CDR1 LNHDA and CDR2 SQIVND (reference sequence). V shed 7 bases and J shed 3 bases, with 13 bases lying between them. The CDR3 is made up of 14 amino acids. In nucleotides, the CDR3 is TGTGCCAGTACGATGGAGGTGGGCTACAATGAGCAGTTCTTC. Its translation: CASTMEVGYNEQFF.

The chain employs TRBV28 and TRBJ2-3, with TRBD1 identical over 7 bases. Germline-derived CDR1 and CDR2 are MDHEN and SYDVKM. The V gene end was trimmed by 6 bases and the J gene end by 3 bases; junction bases not matched to a gene: 9. The CDR3 sequence is 15 residues long. The CDR3 here is CASSKYDRDTDTQYF. The CDR3 DNA sequence: TGTGCCAGCAGCAAATATGACAGGGATACAGATACGCAGTATTTT.

This clone occurred a few times. The chain uses TRBV6-6 and TRBJ1-3; maybe TRBD1 (6 bases). V was clipped by 5 bases and J by 5 bases, with 13 bases between them. This CDR3 region has 14 residues. Per the germline V gene, CDR1 is MNHNY and CDR2 is SVGAGI (reference sequence). The CDR3 here is CASSTGDTRNTIYF. CDR3 nucleotides: TGTGCCAGCAGTACCGGGGACACCCGAAACACCATATATTTT.

This chain links TRBV5-1 with TRBJ2-3; 8 bases map to TRBD2. The germline CDR1 and CDR2 sequences are SGHRS and YFSETQ. V was pared by 2 bases and J by 6 bases, with 8 bases of the junction left unmatched. The CDR3 is 15 amino acids. CDR3 nucleotide sequence: TGCGCCAGCAGCTTTGCGGGGGGCCTCCCGGATACGCAGTATTTT. This sequence encodes CASSFAGGLPDTQYF.

The chain combines TRBV19 with TRBJ2-3; D is perhaps TRBD1 (5 bases). Germline CDR1 and CDR2: LNHDA and SQIVND (reference sequence). Trimming took 4 bases from V and 2 from J, leaving 16 bases between them. The CDR3 length is 16 residues. The CDR3 spells CASSSPRVSITDTQYF. For the CDR3, the DNA is TGTGCCAGTAGTAGTCCCAGGGTATCAATCACAGATACGCAGTATTTT.

J is TRBJ2-4 and V is TRBV7-2; no definite D call. Per the germline V gene, CDR1 is SGHTA and CDR2 is FQGNSA. V lost 3 bases, J lost 2 bases, and 8 bases lay in between. This CDR3 comprises 14 residues. CDR3 nucleotide sequence: TGTGCCAGCAGCTTGCGGTTAACCAAAAACATTCAGTACTTC. Its translation is CASSLRLTKNIQYF.